This TCR beta chain was captured in a study of blood T cells in healthy people across ages. The use of a sample-barcoded 5' primer and a J-beta primer mix characterized a second PCR of about 7 to 12 cycles. One entry per CDR3 protein, called by TCRdb with MiXCR from the 5' RACE reads. The sample has 1.5 million to 2 million distinct CDR3 sequences, 49% seen once. About this clonotype itself: Its antigen is still unknown. Its ends do not fully match the called genes, so a read error is possible.

Findings and caveats of the study: Without sorted subsets, naive and antigen-experienced compartments could not be conclusively compared.

The CDR3 is 14 amino acids. The chain recombines TRBV12-3 or TRBV12-4 with TRBJ2-7; tentatively, D is TRBD2 (6 bases). Sequencing input: blood. This TCR was recovered from a woman in her forties in good health. CDR3 amino acids: CASRRPGGYYERYF. The CDR3 nucleotides are TGTGCCAGCAGACGTCCAGGAGGGTACTACGAGCGGTACTTC.